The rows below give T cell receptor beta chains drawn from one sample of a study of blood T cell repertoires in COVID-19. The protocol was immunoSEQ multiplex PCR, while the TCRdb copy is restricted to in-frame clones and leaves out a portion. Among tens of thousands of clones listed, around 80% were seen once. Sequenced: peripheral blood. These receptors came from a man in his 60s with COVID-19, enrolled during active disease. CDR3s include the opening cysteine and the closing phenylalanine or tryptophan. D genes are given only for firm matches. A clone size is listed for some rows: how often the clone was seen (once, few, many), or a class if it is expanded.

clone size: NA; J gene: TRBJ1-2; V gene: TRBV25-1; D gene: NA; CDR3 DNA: TGTGCCAGCAGTGAACGGAACTATGGCTACACCTTC; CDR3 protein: CASSERNYGYTF
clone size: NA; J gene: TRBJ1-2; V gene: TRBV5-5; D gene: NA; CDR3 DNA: TGTGCCAGCAGCTTGGCCTGGCCTAACTATGGCTACACCTTC; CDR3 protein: CASSLAWPNYGYTF
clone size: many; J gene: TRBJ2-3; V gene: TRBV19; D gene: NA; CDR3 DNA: TGTGCCAGCCATCCGGGCGGGAGCACAGATACGCAGTATTTT; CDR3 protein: CASHPGGSTDTQYF
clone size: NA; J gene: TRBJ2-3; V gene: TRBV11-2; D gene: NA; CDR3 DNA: TGTGCCAGCAGCTATATAGATACGCAGTATTTT; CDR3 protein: CASSYIDTQYF
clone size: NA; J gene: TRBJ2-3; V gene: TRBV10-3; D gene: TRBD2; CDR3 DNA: TGTGCCATCAGTGAGTCCCGCGAGCTAGCGGGAGGGCAAGATACGCAGTATTTT; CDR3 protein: CAISESRELAGGQDTQYF
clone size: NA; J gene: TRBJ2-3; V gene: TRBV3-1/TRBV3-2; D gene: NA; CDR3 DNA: TGTGCCAGCAGGCCCAGCGGGCTTAGCACAGATACGCAGTATTTT; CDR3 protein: CASRPSGLSTDTQYF
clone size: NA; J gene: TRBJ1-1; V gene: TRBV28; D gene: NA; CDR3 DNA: TGTGCCAGCCTTTCCCCGGGAATGAGGAACACTGAAGCTTTCTTT; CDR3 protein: CASLSPGMRNTEAFF
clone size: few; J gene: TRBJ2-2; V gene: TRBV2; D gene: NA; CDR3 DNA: TGTGCCAGCAGTGAAAAAGCGCGGAACACCGGGGAGCTGTTTTTT; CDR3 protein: CASSEKARNTGELFF
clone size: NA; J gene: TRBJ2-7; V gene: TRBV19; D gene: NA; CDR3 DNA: TGTGCCAGTAGTATCGGTTTCGGGGACGAGCAGTACTTC; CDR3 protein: CASSIGFGDEQYF
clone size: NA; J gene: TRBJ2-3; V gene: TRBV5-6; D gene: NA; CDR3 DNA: TGTGCCAGCAGCTTTACGGCCCCACGGGGTACGCAGTATTTT; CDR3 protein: CASSFTAPRGTQYF
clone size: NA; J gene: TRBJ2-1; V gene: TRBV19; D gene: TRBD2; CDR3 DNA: TGTGCCAGTAGTGGCGGGAGGGGGGACAATGAACAGTTCTTC; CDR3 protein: CASSGGRGDNEQFF
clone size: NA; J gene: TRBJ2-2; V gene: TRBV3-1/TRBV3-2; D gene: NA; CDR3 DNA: TGTGCCAGCAGCCAAGTAGAATGGACCGGGGAGCTGTTTTTT; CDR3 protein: CASSQVEWTGELFF
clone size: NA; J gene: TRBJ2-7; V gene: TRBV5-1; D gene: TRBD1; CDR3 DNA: TGCGCCAGCAGGCCAGCCGGGACAGGGGCCTACGAGCAGTACTTC; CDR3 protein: CASRPAGTGAYEQYF
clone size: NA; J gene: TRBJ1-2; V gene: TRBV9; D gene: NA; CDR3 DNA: TGTGCCAGCAGCGTAGGACAAAACTTGGATGGCTACACCTTC; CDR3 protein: CASSVGQNLDGYTF
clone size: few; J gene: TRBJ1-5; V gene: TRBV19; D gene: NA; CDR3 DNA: TGTGCCAGTAGTATAGACTCCCTACTCCAGCATTTT; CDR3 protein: CASSIDSLLQHF
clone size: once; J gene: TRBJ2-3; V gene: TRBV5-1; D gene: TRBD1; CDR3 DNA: TGCGCCAGCAGCCCACGGGACAGGGGTATCACAGATACGCAGTATTTT; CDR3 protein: CASSPRDRGITDTQYF
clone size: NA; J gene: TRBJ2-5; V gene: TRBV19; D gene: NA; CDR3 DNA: TGTGCCATCAGGCAGGGGGAGACCCAGTACTTC; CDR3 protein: CAIRQGETQYF
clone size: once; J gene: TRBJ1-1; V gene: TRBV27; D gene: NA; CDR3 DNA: TGTGCCAGCAGTCCTACGACAGGTAAATACACTGAAGCTTTCTTT; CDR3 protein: CASSPTTGKYTEAFF
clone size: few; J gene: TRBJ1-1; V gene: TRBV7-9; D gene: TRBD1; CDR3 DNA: TGTGCCAGCAGCAGAGTGACAGGGTGGGACACTGAAGCTTTCTTT; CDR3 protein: CASSRVTGWDTEAFF
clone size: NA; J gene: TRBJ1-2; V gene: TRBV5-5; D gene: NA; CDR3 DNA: TGTGCCAGCAGCTTGGGAGTCGGTCTACCCCCTAACTATGGCTACACCTTC; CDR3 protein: CASSLGVGLPPNYGYTF
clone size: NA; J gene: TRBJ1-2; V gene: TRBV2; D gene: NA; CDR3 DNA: TGTGCCAGCAGCCCGGACAGCAACTATGGCTACACCTTC; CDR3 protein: CASSPDSNYGYTF
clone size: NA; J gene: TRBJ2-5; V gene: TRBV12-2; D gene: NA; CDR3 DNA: TGTGCAAGTCGCTTCTCTCAAGGACTAGCGGGGAAAGAGACCCAGTACTTC; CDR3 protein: CASRFSQGLAGKETQYF
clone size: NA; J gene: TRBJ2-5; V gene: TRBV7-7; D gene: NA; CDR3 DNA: TGTGCCAGCAGCATAGACAGACAAGAGACCCAGTACTTC; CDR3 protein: CASSIDRQETQYF
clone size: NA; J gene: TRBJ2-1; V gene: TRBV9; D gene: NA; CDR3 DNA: TGTGCCAGCAGCGTAGCCCTGTCGCTGGAGGAGGCCAATGAGCAGTTCTTC; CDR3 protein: CASSVALSLEEANEQFF
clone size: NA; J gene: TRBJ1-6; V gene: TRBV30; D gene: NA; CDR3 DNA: TGTGCCTGGAGTGTCGGGGGGAGTAATTCACCCCTCCACTTT; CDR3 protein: CAWSVGGSNSPLHF
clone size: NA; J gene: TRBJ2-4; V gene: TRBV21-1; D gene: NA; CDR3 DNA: TGTGCCAGCAGCAAGCGAAGAGGGCTAGCCAAAAACATTCAGTACTTC; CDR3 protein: CASSKRRGLAKNIQYF
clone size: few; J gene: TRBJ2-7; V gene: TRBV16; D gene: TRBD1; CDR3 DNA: TGTGCCAGCAGCCAAGGGGACAGGGAGAGTGAGCAGTACTTC; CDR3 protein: CASSQGDRESEQYF
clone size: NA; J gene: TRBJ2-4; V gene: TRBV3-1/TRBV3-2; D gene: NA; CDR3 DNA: TGTGCCAGCAGCCTAACTTCCGGTAGCCTAGCCAAAAACATTCAGTACTTC; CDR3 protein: CASSLTSGSLAKNIQYF
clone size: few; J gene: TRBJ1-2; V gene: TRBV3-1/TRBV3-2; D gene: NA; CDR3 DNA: TGTGCCAGCAGCCCTGATGGGGGGGTTTATGGCTACACCTTC; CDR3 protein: CASSPDGGVYGYTF
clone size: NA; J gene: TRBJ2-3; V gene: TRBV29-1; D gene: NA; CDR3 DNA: TGCAGCGCTCCTCTGGAGGGGGCGACTTGGTCAGATACGCAGTATTTT; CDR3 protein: CSAPLEGATWSDTQYF
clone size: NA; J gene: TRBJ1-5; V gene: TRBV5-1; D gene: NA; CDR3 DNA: TGCGCCAGCAGTCTTAATAGCAATCAGCCCCAGCATTTT; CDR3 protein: CASSLNSNQPQHF
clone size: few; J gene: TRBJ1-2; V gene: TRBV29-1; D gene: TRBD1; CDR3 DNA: TGCAGCGTGGTCGACAGGGCGGACTATGGCTACACCTTC; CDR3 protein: CSVVDRADYGYTF
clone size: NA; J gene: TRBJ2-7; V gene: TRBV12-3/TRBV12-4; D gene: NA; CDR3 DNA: TGTGCCAGCAGTTTTTCGGGGATCGAGCAGTACTTC; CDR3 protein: CASSFSGIEQYF
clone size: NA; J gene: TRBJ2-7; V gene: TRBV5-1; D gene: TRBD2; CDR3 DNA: TGCGCCAGCTGCCCTCTAGCGGGGGGTGAATACGAGCAGTACTTC; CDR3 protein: CASCPLAGGEYEQYF
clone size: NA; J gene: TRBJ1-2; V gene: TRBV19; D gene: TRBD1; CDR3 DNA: TGTGCCAGTACGGGGGACAGCTATGGCTACACCTTC; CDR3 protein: CASTGDSYGYTF
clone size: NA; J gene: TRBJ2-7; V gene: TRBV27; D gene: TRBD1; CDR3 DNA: TGTGCCAGCAGGGTGACAGGGTCCTACGAGCAGTACTTC; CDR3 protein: CASRVTGSYEQYF
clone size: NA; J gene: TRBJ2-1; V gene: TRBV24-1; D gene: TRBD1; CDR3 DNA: TGTGCCACCAGTACCCCTCCGGGACAGGGCACCTACAATGAGCAGTTCTTC; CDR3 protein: CATSTPPGQGTYNEQFF
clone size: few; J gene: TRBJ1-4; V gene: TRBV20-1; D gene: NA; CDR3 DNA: TGCAGTGCTAGAGATGAGAAACTGTTTTTT; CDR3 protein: CSARDEKLFF
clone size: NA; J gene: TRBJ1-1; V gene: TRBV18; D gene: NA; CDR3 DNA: TGTGCCAGCTCGCCTGACGGGGGGGGGTTGGCTTTCTTT; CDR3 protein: CASSPDGGGLAFF
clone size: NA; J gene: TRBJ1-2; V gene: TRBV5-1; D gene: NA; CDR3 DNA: TGCGCCAGCAGGTCGACCTCCGGAGGGCTGGGGGGCTACACCTTC; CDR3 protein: CASRSTSGGLGGYTF
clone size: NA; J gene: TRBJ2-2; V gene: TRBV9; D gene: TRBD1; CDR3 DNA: TGTGCCAGCAGCGCCTGGACAGGGGAGTACACCGGGGAGCTGTTTTTT; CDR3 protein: CASSAWTGEYTGELFF
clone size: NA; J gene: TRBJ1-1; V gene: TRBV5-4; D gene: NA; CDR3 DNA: TGTGCCAGCAGCTTGAGTCCAGGGGTGGGGAACACTGAAGCTTTCTTT; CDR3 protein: CASSLSPGVGNTEAFF
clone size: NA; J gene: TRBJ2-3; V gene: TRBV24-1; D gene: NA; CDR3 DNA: TGTGCCACCAGTGACCCCCCCGGGAGGAGGGGGACAGATACGCAGTATTTT; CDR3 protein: CATSDPPGRRGTDTQYF